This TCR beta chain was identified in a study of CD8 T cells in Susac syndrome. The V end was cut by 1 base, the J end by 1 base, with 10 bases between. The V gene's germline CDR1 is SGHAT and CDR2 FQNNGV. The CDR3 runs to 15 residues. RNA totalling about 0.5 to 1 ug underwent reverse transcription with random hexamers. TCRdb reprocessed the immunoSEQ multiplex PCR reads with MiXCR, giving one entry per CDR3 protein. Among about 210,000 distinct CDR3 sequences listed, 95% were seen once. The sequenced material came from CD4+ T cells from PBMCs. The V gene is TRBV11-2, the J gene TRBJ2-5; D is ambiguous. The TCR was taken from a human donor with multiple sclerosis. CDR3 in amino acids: CASSLVGSLQETQYF. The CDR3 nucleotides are TGTGCCAGCAGCTTAGTGGGCAGCCTCCAAGAGACCCAGTACTTC.